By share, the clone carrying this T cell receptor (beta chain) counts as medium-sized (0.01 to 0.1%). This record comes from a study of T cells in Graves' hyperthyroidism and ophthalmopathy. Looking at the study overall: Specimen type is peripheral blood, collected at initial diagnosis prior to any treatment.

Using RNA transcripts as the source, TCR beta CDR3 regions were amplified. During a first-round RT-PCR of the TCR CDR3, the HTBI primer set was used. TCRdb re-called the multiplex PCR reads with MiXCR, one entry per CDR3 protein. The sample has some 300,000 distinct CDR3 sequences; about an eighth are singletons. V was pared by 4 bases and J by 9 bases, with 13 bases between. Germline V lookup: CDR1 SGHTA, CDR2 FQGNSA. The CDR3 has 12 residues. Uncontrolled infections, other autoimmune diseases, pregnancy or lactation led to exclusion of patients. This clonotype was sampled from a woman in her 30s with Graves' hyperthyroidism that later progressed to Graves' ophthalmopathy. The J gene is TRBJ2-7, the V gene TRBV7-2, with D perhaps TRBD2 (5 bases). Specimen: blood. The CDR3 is CASSSGLSGQYF. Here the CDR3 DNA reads TGTGCCAGCAGCTCGGGTCTGAGCGGGCAGTACTTC.